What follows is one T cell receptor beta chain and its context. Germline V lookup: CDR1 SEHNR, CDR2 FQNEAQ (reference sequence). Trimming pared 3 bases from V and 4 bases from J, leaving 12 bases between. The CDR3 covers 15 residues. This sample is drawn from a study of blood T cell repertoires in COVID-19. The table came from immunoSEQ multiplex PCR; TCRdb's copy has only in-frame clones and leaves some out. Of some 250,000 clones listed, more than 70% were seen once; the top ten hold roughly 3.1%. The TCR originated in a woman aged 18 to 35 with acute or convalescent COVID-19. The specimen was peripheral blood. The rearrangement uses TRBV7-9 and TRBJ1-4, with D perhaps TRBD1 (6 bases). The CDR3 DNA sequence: TGTGCCAGCAGCTTCATCTCCAGGGGTAATGAAAAACTGTTTTTT. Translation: CASSFISRGNEKLFF. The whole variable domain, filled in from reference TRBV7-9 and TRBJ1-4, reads DTGVSQNPRHKITKRGQNVTFRCDPISEHNRLYWYRQTLGQGPEFLTYFQNEAQLEKSRLLSDRFSAERPKGSFSTLEIQRTEQGDSAMYLCASSFISRGNEKLFFGSGTQLSVL.